This T cell receptor beta chain was documented in a study of T cell clonality in common variable immunodeficiency. Profiled with immunoSEQ multiplex PCR; TCRdb holds only in-frame clones, not every one. The data list 35,000 to 50,000 clones, none observed once; approximately 2% falls to the top ten. This clone occurred many times. The receptor comes from a person aged 18 to 75 in good health. The source material was peripheral blood mononuclear cells.

CDR3 residues: CASSPRLAGGLNEQFF. The part of the CDR3 DNA that was read is TGCGCCAGCAGCCCCCGACTAGCGGGAGGGTTGAATGAG. V gene TRBV5-1 combines with J gene TRBJ2-1; TRBD2 agrees at 14 bases. The read ends 3 residues early relative to the CDR3; the germline J gene fills the gap. Germline assignment: CDR1 SGHRS and CDR2 YFSETQ. The CDR3 has 16 residues. The V and J ends lost 4 bases and 7 bases, in that order; junction bases with no gene match: 7.